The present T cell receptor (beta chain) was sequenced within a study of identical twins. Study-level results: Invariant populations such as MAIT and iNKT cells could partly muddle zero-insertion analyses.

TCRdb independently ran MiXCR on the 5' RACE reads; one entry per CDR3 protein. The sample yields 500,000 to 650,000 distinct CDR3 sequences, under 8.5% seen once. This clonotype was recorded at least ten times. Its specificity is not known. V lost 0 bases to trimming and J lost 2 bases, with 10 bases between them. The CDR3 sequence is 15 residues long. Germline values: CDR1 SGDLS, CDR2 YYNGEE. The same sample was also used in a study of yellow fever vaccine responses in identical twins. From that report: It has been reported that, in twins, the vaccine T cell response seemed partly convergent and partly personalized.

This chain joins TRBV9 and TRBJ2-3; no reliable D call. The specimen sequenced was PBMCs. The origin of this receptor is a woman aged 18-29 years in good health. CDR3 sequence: CASSVDQVSTDTQYF. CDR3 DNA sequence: TGTGCCAGCAGCGTAGACCAAGTTTCCACAGATACGCAGTATTTT.